Listed below are T cell receptor beta chains from one sample, sequenced in a study of cytomegalovirus exposure and HLA in healthy donors. The repertoire was sequenced with immunoSEQ multiplex PCR; TCRdb's copy has only in-frame clones and lacks some. There are 150,000 to 200,000 clones in the sample; about 85% occur only once, and 2% to 2.5% lies in the top ten. The sequenced sample consisted of PBMCs. These receptor sequences come from a young man in good health and CMV-seropositive. CDR3s include the opening cysteine and the closing phenylalanine or tryptophan. The D gene is left open where the match is weak. Clone size is stated in some rows and not others, as once, few, many or a class when expanded.

cdr3_aa | cdr3_nt | d_call | clone_size | j_call | v_call
CASSPRAANTGELFF | TGTGCCAGTAGCCCGAGAGCGGCGAACACCGGGGAGCTGTTTTTT | - | - | TRBJ2-2 | TRBV19
CASSQLTGGNEKLFF | TGCGCCAGCAGCCAGCTGACAGGGGGGAATGAAAAACTGTTTTTT | TRBD1 | - | TRBJ1-4 | TRBV4-1
CASSPDRGLYNEQFF | TGCGCCAGCAGCCCAGACAGGGGGCTATACAATGAGCAGTTCTTC | TRBD1 | - | TRBJ2-1 | TRBV5-1
CASSSTRTDRVFRTEAFF | TGTGCCAGCAGCTCTACGAGAACGGACAGGGTGTTTAGGACTGAAGCTTTCTTT | TRBD1 | - | TRBJ1-1 | TRBV7-2
CASSPTGDQPQHF | TGTGCCAGCAGCCCTACGGGTGATCAGCCCCAGCATTTT | - | - | TRBJ1-5 | TRBV7-3
CASSLGRVNTGELFF | TGTGCTAGCAGCTTAGGGCGGGTTAACACCGGGGAGCTGTTTTTT | - | once | TRBJ2-2 | TRBV7-7
CASSLRTGFNQPQHF | TGTGCCAGCAGTTTGCGGACAGGGTTCAATCAGCCCCAGCATTTT | TRBD1 | - | TRBJ1-5 | TRBV28
CASSEAIALAGGNQETQYF | TGTGCCAGCAGTGAAGCGATCGCGCTAGCGGGGGGTAACCAAGAGACCCAGTACTTC | TRBD2 | - | TRBJ2-5 | TRBV2
CASRGQGFGELFF | TGTGCCAGCAGGGGACAGGGATTTGGGGAGCTGTTTTTT | TRBD1 | - | TRBJ2-2 | TRBV6-5
CASSPIRQGRENIQYF | TGTGCCAGCAGTCCCATCCGACAGGGGAGGGAAAACATTCAGTACTTC | - | - | TRBJ2-4 | TRBV27
CASSQGLGRAREKLFF | TGTGCCAGCAGCCAGGGGTTGGGCAGGGCAAGGGAAAAACTGTTTTTT | - | - | TRBJ1-4 | TRBV2
CASSLGAGSTEKLFF | TGTGCCAGCAGCTTGGGGGCAGGCTCCACTGAAAAACTGTTTTTT | - | - | TRBJ1-4 | TRBV5-6
CASPRTSAGEQYF | TGTGCCAGCCCTAGGACTAGCGCGGGGGAGCAGTACTTC | TRBD2 | - | TRBJ2-7 | TRBV2
CASSLALRGGAEHEQFF | TGTGCCAGCAGCTTAGCGTTACGCGGGGGGGCCGAACATGAGCAGTTCTTC | TRBD2 | - | TRBJ2-1 | TRBV7-6
CASSTRHITQYF | TGTGCCAGCAGCACGCGACACATTACGCAGTATTTT | - | once | TRBJ2-3 | TRBV13
CSVEGSGDEQYF | TGCAGCGTTGAAGGCTCAGGGGACGAGCAGTACTTC | - | few | TRBJ2-7 | TRBV29-1
CASSPRSGGLYEQFF | TGTGCCAGCTCACCACGTAGCGGGGGGCTCTATGAGCAGTTCTTC | TRBD2 | - | TRBJ2-1 | TRBV18
CASSYAPDTDTQYF | TGTGCCAGCAGTTACGCTCCAGACACAGATACGCAGTATTTT | - | - | TRBJ2-3 | TRBV6-5
CASSSQGAGSPLHF | TGCGCCAGCAGTAGTCAGGGGGCCGGTTCACCCCTCCACTTT | TRBD1 | - | TRBJ1-6 | TRBV5-1
CASSLNAGAVNTEAFF | TGTGCCAGCAGCTTAAATGCGGGGGCGGTGAACACTGAAGCTTTCTTT | - | once | TRBJ1-1 | TRBV7-3
CASSLLTGTQYF | TGTGCCAGCAGCTTGCTGACAGGTACGCAGTATTTT | - | - | TRBJ2-3 | TRBV7-2
CASSTRGPPEAFF | TGTGCCAGCTCAACACGGGGCCCCCCAGAAGCTTTCTTT | - | - | TRBJ1-1 | TRBV18
CASSFGRGLYEQYF | TGTGCCAGCAGTTTTGGCAGGGGGTTATACGAGCAGTACTTC | TRBD1 | - | TRBJ2-7 | TRBV28
CASSYLGQGSSYEQYF | TGTGCCAGCAGTTACTTGGGCCAGGGAAGCTCCTACGAGCAGTACTTC | - | - | TRBJ2-7 | TRBV6-6
CASRGTSGGAGSYNEQFF | TGTGCCAGCAGAGGGACTAGCGGGGGGGCAGGCTCCTACAATGAGCAGTTCTTC | TRBD2 | - | TRBJ2-1 | TRBV7-9
CASSRASGFAEAFF | TGTGCCAGCAGCCGCGCGTCGGGTTTCGCTGAAGCTTTCTTT | - | - | TRBJ1-1 | TRBV11-2
CAIERTGSSYEQYF | TGTGCCATCGAGAGGACAGGGAGCTCCTACGAGCAGTACTTC | TRBD1 | - | TRBJ2-7 | TRBV2
CASSVGRVSTDTQYF | TGTGCCAGCAGCGTAGGGAGGGTAAGCACAGATACGCAGTATTTT | - | - | TRBJ2-3 | TRBV9
CASSLDRVGVHTF | TGTGCCAGCAGCTTAGACAGGGTGGGTGTGCACACCTTC | - | - | TRBJ1-2 | TRBV7-2
CATSRGVLGETQYF | TGTGCCACCAGCAGAGGAGTGTTGGGCGAGACCCAGTACTTC | - | - | TRBJ2-5 | TRBV15
CASSFVGAEEQYF | TGCGCCAGCAGCTTCGTAGGGGCTGAAGAGCAGTACTTC | - | - | TRBJ2-7 | TRBV5-1
CASSLQGLGNQPQHF | TGTGCCAGCAGCTTACAGGGGTTGGGAAATCAGCCCCAGCATTTT | TRBD1 | - | TRBJ1-5 | TRBV5-4
CASSYLASGGRNEQFF | TGTGCCAGCAGTTACCTGGCTAGCGGGGGACGTAATGAGCAGTTCTTC | TRBD2 | - | TRBJ2-1 | TRBV6-5
CSGGWSNEKLFF | TGCAGCGGTGGATGGAGCAATGAAAAACTGTTTTTT | - | - | TRBJ1-4 | TRBV29-1
CASSGNPAGGASTDTQYF | TGTGCCAGCAGTGGAAATCCAGCGGGGGGCGCTAGCACAGATACGCAGTATTTT | TRBD2 | - | TRBJ2-3 | TRBV2
CSVEVRTGPPYEQYF | TGCAGCGTTGAAGTTAGGACAGGGCCTCCCTACGAGCAGTACTTC | TRBD1 | - | TRBJ2-7 | TRBV29-1
CASSAYTSGKNTGELFF | TGCGCCAGCAGTGCGTACACTAGCGGGAAGAACACCGGGGAGCTGTTTTTT | TRBD2 | - | TRBJ2-2 | TRBV4-1
CASSQDERLLRGQYF | TGCGCCAGCAGCCAAGATGAGAGGCTGCTACGAGGGCAGTACTTC | - | - | TRBJ2-7 | TRBV4-3
CASSGGETYNEQFF | TGCGCCAGCAGCGGCGGGGAAACATACAATGAGCAGTTCTTC | - | - | TRBJ2-1 | TRBV5-1
CASSQEQGAMGTEAFF | TGTGCCAGCAGCCAAGAACAGGGGGCGATGGGAACTGAAGCTTTCTTT | TRBD1 | - | TRBJ1-1 | TRBV4-2
CASSVGAGEYGYTF | TGTGCCAGCAGCGTAGGGGCAGGGGAGTATGGCTACACCTTC | - | - | TRBJ1-2 | TRBV9
CASSLRPQETQYF | TGCGCCAGCAGCTTGAGGCCCCAAGAGACCCAGTACTTC | - | - | TRBJ2-5 | TRBV4-1
CASSSGGSSGGQITQYF | TGTGCCAGCAGCTCGGGGGGAAGTAGCGGGGGCCAGATTACGCAGTATTTT | TRBD2 | - | TRBJ2-3 | TRBV7-3
CATSSQPGTRGYTF | TGTGCCACCAGCAGCCAACCCGGGACTCGGGGCTACACCTTC | - | - | TRBJ1-2 | TRBV15
CASSISDNEQFF | TGTGCCAGTAGTATATCCGACAATGAGCAGTTCTTC | - | - | TRBJ2-1 | TRBV19
CASSPLYTDDTEAFF | TGTGCCAGCAGCCCTCTCTACACAGACGACACTGAAGCTTTCTTT | - | - | TRBJ1-1 | TRBV5-1
CASSQDALATDTQYF | TGCGCCAGCAGCCAAGATGCACTAGCGACAGATACGCAGTATTTT | TRBD2 | - | TRBJ2-3 | TRBV4-1
CASSPIGVTAGGLETQYF | TGCGCCAGCAGCCCGATTGGGGTTACAGCGGGGGGGCTTGAGACCCAGTACTTC | TRBD2 | - | TRBJ2-5 | TRBV4-1
CASSLATSGAGELFF | TGTGCCAGCAGCTTAGCGACTAGCGGGGCCGGGGAGCTGTTTTTT | TRBD2 | - | TRBJ2-2 | TRBV7-9
CASSVATRTGGFYGYTF | TGTGCCAGCAGCGTAGCTACGAGGACAGGGGGCTTCTATGGCTACACCTTC | TRBD1 | - | TRBJ1-2 | TRBV9
CASSRGGSQETQYF | TGTGCCAGCAGCCGTGGGGGGAGTCAAGAGACCCAGTACTTC | - | - | TRBJ2-5 | TRBV11-3
CASSQVADTTYGYTF | TGCGCCAGCAGCCAAGTGGCGGACACCACCTATGGCTACACCTTC | - | - | TRBJ1-2 | TRBV4-1
CASSQERGDTGELFF | TGTGCCAGCAGTCAAGAGCGGGGAGACACCGGGGAGCTGTTTTTT | TRBD2 | - | TRBJ2-2 | TRBV2